Presented here are 18 T cell receptor beta chains from one specimen sequenced in a study of spatial heterogeneity in lung cancer. As for time point: sample taken at primary tumor resection. No cell sorting; template was whole RNA from tumor, lung tissue or PBMC. TCRdb re-derived calls from the 5' RACE reads in MiXCR, one entry per CDR3 protein. The sample lists 13,000 or so distinct CDR3 sequences, 3.9% occurring once. The sequenced sample was PBMCs, obtained at surgery. Every receptor here comes from a male donor with early-stage non-small cell lung cancer.

This clonotype was found many times. The library was prepared for alpha chains; this beta chain is a stray read, so its frequency means little. The chain links TRBV19 to TRBJ2-1; 7 positions agree with TRBD2. The length of the CDR3 is 15 residues. Germline V lookup: CDR1 LNHDA, CDR2 SQIVND (reference sequence). V shed 3 bases, J shed 2 bases, and the junction held 4 bases outside the gene matches. The CDR3 nucleotides are TGTGCCAGTAGTATGCTCGCGGGAGCCTACAATGAGCAGTTCTTC. Its protein is CASSMLAGAYNEQFF.

Many counts were recorded for this clonotype. The library was prepared for alpha chains; this beta chain is a stray read, so its frequency means little. The chain couples TRBV29-1 to TRBJ2-7, with TRBD1 as a possible D gene (6 bases). Germline CDR1 and CDR2: SQVTM and ANQGSEA. This CDR3 spans 14 amino acids. Trimming took 6 bases from V and 1 from J, leaving 16 bases between them. This CDR3 is CSVDTGLGSYEQYF. CDR3 sequence (DNA): TGCAGCGTAGACACAGGGTTAGGGTCCTACGAGCAGTACTTC.

This clonotype was seen many times. Because this beta chain is a stray read in a library intended to capture alpha chains, its abundance should not be given much weight. The chain uses TRBV6-2 or TRBV6-3 and TRBJ2-5; 7 bases fit TRBD1. CDR1 and CDR2 (germline): MNHEY, SVGEGT. The V gene end was trimmed by 2 bases and the J gene end by 2 bases; junction bases not matched to a gene: 2. The CDR3 runs to 14 residues. CDR3 protein: CASSYGTAQETQYF. The CDR3 DNA reads as TGTGCCAGCAGTTACGGGACAGCTCAAGAGACCCAGTACTTC.

This clonotype was picked up many times. This beta chain was picked up by a library intended for alpha chains and is off target, so its count carries little meaning. The CDR3: CASSHPSGLAVDEQFF. The CDR3 DNA reads TGTGCCAGCAGCCACCCTAGCGGGCTCGCCGTGGATGAGCAGTTCTTC. This chain connects TRBV3-1 to TRBJ2-1, with 8 bases lining up with TRBD2. The V and J ends lost 3 bases and 8 bases, in that order; junction bases with no gene match: 12. The CDR3 loop spans 16 amino acids. Germline V lookup: CDR1 LGHDT, CDR2 YNNKEL (reference sequence).

Many counts were recorded for this clonotype. This beta chain was picked up by a library intended for alpha chains and is off target, so its count carries little meaning. The chain links TRBV6-1 to TRBJ2-6; 8 bases match TRBD2. J lost 2 bases, V lost 7 bases, and 16 bases had no gene match. Germline lookup yields CDR1 MNHNS and CDR2 SASEGT. The CDR3 totals 19 residues. The CDR3 protein is CASKPPLEAGVTGANVLTF. Here the CDR3 DNA reads TGTGCCAGCAAGCCACCCTTAGAAGCGGGAGTTACTGGGGCCAACGTCCTGACTTTC.

Concerning this clonotype: This beta chain appears as a stray read in a library generated for alpha chains; its size is not informative. The chain's CDR3 is CAISELRTSGNTGELFF. CDR3 sequence (DNA): TGTGCCATCAGTGAGTTACGGACTAGCGGAAACACCGGGGAGCTGTTTTTT. The chain combines TRBV10-3 with TRBJ2-2, with 10 bases matching TRBD2. The trim removed 1 base at V and 2 bases at J, leaving 4 bases unmatched. This CDR3 has 17 residues. CDR1 ENHRY and CDR2 SYGVKD come from the germline V gene.

Points on this clonotype: This beta chain appears as a stray read in a library generated for alpha chains; its size is not informative. The J gene is TRBJ2-4, the V gene TRBV5-4; D gene uncertain. The CDR3 sequence is 13 residues long. Trimming stripped 4 bases from V and 7 bases from J, with 12 bases between. The germline V gene has CDR1 SGHNT and CDR2 YYREEE (reference sequence). In nucleotides, the CDR3 is TGTGCCAGCAGCCCGCTAGACGAGAACATTCAGTACTTC. Residues: CASSPLDENIQYF.

In this sample, this clonotype turned up a few times. This beta chain is an unintended read in a library built for alpha chains; its size means little. CDR3 sequence: CASSLGSSPQETQYF. The CDR3 coding sequence is TGTGCCAGCAGCTTAGGGTCTAGCCCGCAAGAGACCCAGTACTTC. The chain is built from TRBV7-2 and TRBJ2-5, with D tentatively TRBD2 (5 bases). Germline CDR1 reads SGHTA; CDR2 reads FQGNSA. The V end was cut by 1 base, the J end by 2 bases, with 11 bases between. The CDR3 is 15 amino acids.

On this clonotype itself: Since the library was made to target alpha chains, this beta chain is a stray read and its abundance is not meaningful. V is TRBV6-5 and J is TRBJ2-3; TRBD2 aligns across 12 bases. This CDR3 region has 17 residues. V was pared by 3 bases and J by 5 bases, with 9 bases of the junction left unmatched. CDR1 and CDR2 (germline): MNHEY, SVGAGI. CDR3 sequence reads: CASSYSRTSGKGDTQYF. The CDR3 bases are TGTGCCAGCAGTTATTCCCGGACTAGCGGGAAAGGAGATACGCAGTATTTT.

Ten or more counts support this clonotype. Relative to the germline gene, one junction end is altered; a read error may explain this. Being off target in a library aimed at alpha chains, this beta chain has a size of little meaning. The CDR3 DNA is TGCAGTGCCATGTCCGGGACAGACTCCTCCGAGCAGTACTTC. This codes for CSAMSGTDSSEQYF. The chain recombines TRBV20-1 with TRBJ2-7; 7 bases map to TRBD1. The CDR3 totals 14 residues. The V gene's germline CDR1 is DFQATT and CDR2 SNEGSKA (reference sequence).

This clonotype was seen more than once but under ten times. This beta chain is off target for a library built for alpha chains, so its abundance means little. The gene calls are TRBV12-3 or TRBV12-4 and TRBJ1-5; D is undetermined. Between the trimmed V and J ends, which lost 4 bases and 6 bases, there was a span of 10 bases. The CDR3 length is 13 residues. The CDR3 coding sequence is TGTGCCAGCAGTTCCGACGGGGTTCAGCCCCAGCATTTT. Translated, it gives CASSSDGVQPQHF.

This clonotype came up many times. With the library built for alpha chains, this beta chain is off target and its frequency is not meaningful. As DNA, the CDR3 is TGTGCCAGCAGAGACGGAGACGAGTGGGAGACCCAGTACTTC. Its protein is CASRDGDEWETQYF. The rearrangement links TRBV6-5 to TRBJ2-5; no reliable D call. The CDR3 spans 14 residues. In germline, CDR1 is MNHEY, CDR2 SVGAGI. Deletions cut 6 bases from V and 5 bases from J, with 16 bases between.

This clonotype was recorded a few times. Little can be read into the size of this beta chain, an off-target read in a library designed for alpha chains. The chain links TRBV11-2 to TRBJ2-1, with 9 bases lining up with TRBD1. The CDR3 contains 15 residues. Germline V gene data show CDR1 as SGHAT and CDR2 as FQNNGV. The ends lost 4 bases at V and 8 bases at J; junction bases unmatched: 9. The CDR3 bases are TGTGCCAGCAGCTCCGGGACAGGGATAGGATATGAGCAGTTCTTC. Protein sequence: CASSSGTGIGYEQFF.

This clonotype was found many times. This beta chain represents an off-target read in a library built for alpha chains; its size is of limited meaning. The V and J genes are TRBV6-5 and TRBJ2-7; maybe TRBD1 (6 bases). CDR1 and CDR2 (germline): MNHEY, SVGAGI. The CDR3 runs to 14 residues. Trimming removed 5 bases from V and 2 bases from J, with 13 bases in between. CDR3 protein: CASSPLTGTYEQYF. The CDR3 nucleotides are TGTGCCAGCAGTCCCTTGACAGGTACCTACGAGCAGTACTTC.

This clonotype is categorized as medium-sized (0.01 to 0.1%). As an off-target read in a library built for alpha chains, this beta chain has a frequency of little significance. V usage is TRBV7-3 and J usage is TRBJ2-1, with 13 bases lining up with TRBD2. V gave up 5 bases and J gave up 2 bases; unmatched junction bases: 12. The CDR3 has 19 amino acids. CDR1 SGHTA and CDR2 FQGTGA come from the germline V gene. This CDR3 is CASSVQGLAGVGTYNEQFF. DNA for the CDR3: TGTGCCAGCAGCGTACAAGGACTAGCGGGAGTTGGGACCTACAATGAGCAGTTCTTC.

This clonotype came up a few times. Since the library was made to target alpha chains, this beta chain is a stray read and its abundance is not meaningful. The chain recombines TRBV28 with TRBJ2-7; 9 bases line up with TRBD1. Trimming took 6 bases from V and 2 from J; bases not matched to a gene: 5. Germline V CDR1 and CDR2: MDHEN, SYDVKM. This CDR3 has 14 amino acids. The CDR3 is CASSRQGVTYEQYF. CDR3 sequence (DNA): TGTGCCAGCAGCAGACAGGGGGTTACCTACGAGCAGTACTTC.

This clonotype showed up many times. Little can be read into the size of this beta chain, an off-target read in a library designed for alpha chains. CDR3 protein: CSASRRTSGSVFSYNEQFF. CDR3 DNA: TGCAGTGCTAGTCGAAGGACTAGCGGGAGTGTGTTTTCCTACAATGAGCAGTTCTTC. The V and J genes are TRBV20-1 and TRBJ2-1; 13 bases map to TRBD2. This CDR3 contains 19 residues. Germline CDR1 and CDR2: DFQATT and SNEGSKA (reference sequence). The junction had 12 bases not matched to a gene; V was cut back by 3 bases and J by 1 base.

This clonotype was detected only a few times. The library was designed around alpha chains, so this beta chain is a stray read whose abundance carries little weight. The rearrangement uses TRBV9 and TRBJ2-2; D might be TRBD1 or TRBD2, each matching 5 bases. This CDR3 spans 15 amino acids. Germline V gene lookup returns CDR1 SGDLS and CDR2 YYNGEE. Trimming removed 0 bases from V and 4 bases from J, with 10 bases in between. Here the CDR3 reads CASSVEFGGTGELFF. The CDR3 DNA reads TGTGCCAGCAGCGTAGAGTTTGGGGGCACCGGGGAGCTGTTTTTT. Using reference TRBV9 and TRBJ2-2 for the parts outside the CDR3, the full variable domain is DSGVTQTPKHLITATGQRVTLRCSPRSGDLSVYWYQQSLDQGLQFLIQYYNGEERAKGNILERFSAQQFPDLHSELNLSSLELGDSALYFCASSVEFGGTGELFFGEGSRLTVL.